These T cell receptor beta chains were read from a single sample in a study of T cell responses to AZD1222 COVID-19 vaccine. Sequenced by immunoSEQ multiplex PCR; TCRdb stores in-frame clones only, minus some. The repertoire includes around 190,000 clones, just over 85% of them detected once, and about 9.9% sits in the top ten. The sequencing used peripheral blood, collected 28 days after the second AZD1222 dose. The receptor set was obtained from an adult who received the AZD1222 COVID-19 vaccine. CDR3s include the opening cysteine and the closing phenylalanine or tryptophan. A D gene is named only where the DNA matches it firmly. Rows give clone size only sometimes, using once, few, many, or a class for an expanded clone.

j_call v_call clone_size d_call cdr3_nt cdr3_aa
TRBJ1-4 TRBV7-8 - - TGTGCCAGCACCCGAGGGCAGGGTGAAAAACTGTTTTTT CASTRGQGEKLFF
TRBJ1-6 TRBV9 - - TGTGCCAGCAGCGTAACAGTGGGAGTCGATTCACCCCTCCACTTT CASSVTVGVDSPLHF
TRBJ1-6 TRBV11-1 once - TGTGCCAGCAGCCGGAACAATTCACCCCTCCACTTT CASSRNNSPLHF
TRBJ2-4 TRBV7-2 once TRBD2 TGTGCCAGCAGCTTGGGAGGGTCGGAAAACATTCAGTACTTC CASSLGGSENIQYF
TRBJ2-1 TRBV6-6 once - TGTGCCAGCAGTTACGGAAAGGGCAATGAGCAGTTCTTC CASSYGKGNEQFF
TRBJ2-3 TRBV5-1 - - - CASSLDFGAGTDTQYF
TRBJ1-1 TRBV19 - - TGTGCCAGTAGTATAGAAACAGGGAGGCCTGAAGCTTTCTTT CASSIETGRPEAFF
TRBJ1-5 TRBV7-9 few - TGTGCCAGCAGCTTAAGAGATCAGCCCCAGCATTTT CASSLRDQPQHF
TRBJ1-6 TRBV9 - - TGTGCCAGCAGCGTAGGGTCAACTAATTCACCCCTCCACTTT CASSVGSTNSPLHF
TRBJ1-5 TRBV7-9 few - TGTGCCAGCAGCTCCGTTTCAAGTAATCAGCCCCAGCATTTT CASSSVSSNQPQHF
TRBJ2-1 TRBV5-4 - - TGTGCCAGCAGCTTGGATCCAGGGCAAACCTACAATGAGCAGTTCTTC CASSLDPGQTYNEQFF
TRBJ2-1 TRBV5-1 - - TGCGCCAGCAGCTTAACAGGGTCCTACAATGAGCAGTTCTTC CASSLTGSYNEQFF
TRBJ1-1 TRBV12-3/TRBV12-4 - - TGTGCCAGCAGCCCTACAGCGAACACTGAAGCTTTCTTT CASSPTANTEAFF
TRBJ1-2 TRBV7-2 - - TGTGCCATAAGGGGGGGGGCGGGCTATGGCTACACCTTC CAIRGGAGYGYTF
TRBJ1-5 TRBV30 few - TGTGCCTGGTGGCAGGGACAAGCCAATCAGCCCCAGCATTTT CAWWQGQANQPQHF
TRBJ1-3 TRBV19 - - TGTGCCAGTAGTCCGGGACCTTCGTCGGGCATATATTTT CASSPGPSSGIYF
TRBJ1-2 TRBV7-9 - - TGTGCCAGCAGCTTCGGGGGCGCGGATGGCTACACCTTC CASSFGGADGYTF
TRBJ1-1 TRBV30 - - TGTGCCTGGAGTGCGGGTAGGGATGGCACTGAAGCTTTCTTT CAWSAGRDGTEAFF
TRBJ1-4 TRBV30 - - TGTGCCTGCCCCTTTTCGACGGATATGAATGAAAAACTGTTTTTT CACPFSTDMNEKLFF
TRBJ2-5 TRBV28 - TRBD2 TGTGCCAGCACCTCCAGGGACTATTGGACCCAGTACTTC CASTSRDYWTQYF
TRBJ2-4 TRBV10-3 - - TGTGCCATCAGGGACCCCAATCTCATTCAGTACTTC CAIRDPNLIQYF
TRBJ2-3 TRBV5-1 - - TGCGCCAGCAGCTTTGAGCGGACCTACACAGATACGCAGTATTTT CASSFERTYTDTQYF
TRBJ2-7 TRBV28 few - TGTGCCAGCAGTCTCGGTTTGGGGGGCTACGAGCAGTACTTC CASSLGLGGYEQYF
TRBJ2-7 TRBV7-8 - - TGTGCCAGCAGCTTAGTAGGGGGAAGAACCTCCTACGAGCAGTACTTC CASSLVGGRTSYEQYF
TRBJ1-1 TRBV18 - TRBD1 TGTGCCAGCTCATTGGACAGGGACACTGAAGCTTTCTTT CASSLDRDTEAFF
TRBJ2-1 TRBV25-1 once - TGTGCCAGCAGTGAGGCGGGTCGGAATGAGCAGTTCTTC CASSEAGRNEQFF
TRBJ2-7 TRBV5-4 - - TGTGCCAGCAGCTTGGAAGCGGACGAGCAGTACTTC CASSLEADEQYF
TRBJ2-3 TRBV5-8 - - TGTGCCAGCAGCTTGGTCCTAGGGACAGATACGCAGTATTTT CASSLVLGTDTQYF
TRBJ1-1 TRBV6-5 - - TGTGCCAGCAGGAACCCGGGGCCCAACACTGAAGCTTTCTTT CASRNPGPNTEAFF
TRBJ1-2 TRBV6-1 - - TGTGCCAGCAGTGAATTTCCAGGGAATGGCTACACCTTC CASSEFPGNGYTF
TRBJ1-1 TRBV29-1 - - TGCAGCGTAGGCGGGGGGGTTAACACTGAAGCTTTCTTT CSVGGGVNTEAFF
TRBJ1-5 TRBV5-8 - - TGTGCCAGCAGCCGTTCACGGGGTAGCAATCAGCCCCAGCATTTT CASSRSRGSNQPQHF
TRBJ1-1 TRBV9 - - TGTGCCAGTAGCGTAGATACCCTGAACACTGAAGCTTTCTTT CASSVDTLNTEAFF
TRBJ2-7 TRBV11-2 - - TGTGCCAGCAGCTTTTCCTACGAGCAGTACTTC CASSFSYEQYF
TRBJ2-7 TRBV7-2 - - TGTGCCAGCAGCCCCGGGACAAATTCCTACGAGCAGTACTTC CASSPGTNSYEQYF
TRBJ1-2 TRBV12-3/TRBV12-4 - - TGTGCCAGCAGTATAGGTGGCTACACCTTC CASSIGGYTF
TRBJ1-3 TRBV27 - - TGTGCCAGCAGTTTAGGTTTGGGGGCTGGAAACACCATATATTTT CASSLGLGAGNTIYF
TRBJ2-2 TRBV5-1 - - TGCGCCAGCAGCTTAATGGGAGCGAACACCGGGGAGCTGTTTTTT CASSLMGANTGELFF
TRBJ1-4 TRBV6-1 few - TGTGCCAGCAGTGAAGTTATTGTGGGGGCCCGGGAAAAACTGTTTTTT CASSEVIVGAREKLFF
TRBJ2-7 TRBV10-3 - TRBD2 TGTGCCTCCGGACTAGCGGGGTACGAGCAGTACTTC CASGLAGYEQYF
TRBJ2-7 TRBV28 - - TGTGCCAGCAGCCTGGGACATTCCGGGGTGTACGAGCAGTACTTC CASSLGHSGVYEQYF
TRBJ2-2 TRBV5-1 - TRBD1 TGCGCCAGCAGCTTGGACCCGGGACAGGGGAACACCGGGGAGCTGTTTTTT CASSLDPGQGNTGELFF
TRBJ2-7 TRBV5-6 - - TGTGCCAGCAGCCCCTCTTGGAGGGGGGGGGATTACGAGCAGTACTTC CASSPSWRGGDYEQYF
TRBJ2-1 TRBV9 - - TGTGCCAGCAGCGTAGGACAGGCGGACAATGAGCAGTTCTTC CASSVGQADNEQFF
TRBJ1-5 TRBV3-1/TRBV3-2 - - TGTGCCAGCAGCCACACAGATCAGCCCCAGCATTTT CASSHTDQPQHF